A single sample is the source of the 26 T cell receptor beta chains below, sequenced in a study of cytomegalovirus exposure and HLA in healthy donors. PCR primers comprised 60 Vbeta and 13 Jbeta primers. Libraries were prepared by immunoSEQ multiplex PCR; TCRdb keeps only in-frame clonotypes and omits some of them. The sample holds 200,000 or so clones, 75% to 85% seen once. Sequencing was performed on PBMCs. The receptor set was obtained from a woman under 30 in good health and CMV-seropositive.

This sequence joins TRBV5-1 and TRBJ2-3; D not resolved. The germline V and J ends were trimmed by 4 bases and 5 bases, with 17 bases remaining between them. CDR3 length equals 15 residues. Germline lookup yields CDR1 SGHRS and CDR2 YFSETQ. The CDR3 spells CASSPAGFPEDTQYF. DNA for the CDR3: TGCGCCAGCAGCCCGGCAGGATTTCCCGAAGATACGCAGTATTTT.

The V call is TRBV15, the J call TRBJ1-4; D not resolved. Germline V gives CDR1 LNHNV, CDR2 YYDKDF (reference sequence). The ends were cut back, 0 bases at V and 12 bases at J, with 20 bases in the middle. This CDR3 has 16 amino acids. The CDR3 coding sequence is TGTGCCACCAGCAGAGATCGGCGATTAGGAAGTGAGGAACTGTTTTTT. Protein sequence: CATSRDRRLGSEELFF. Full variable domain (remainder filled in from reference TRBV15 and TRBJ1-4): DAMVIQNPRYQVTQFGKPVTLSCSQTLNHNVMYWYQQKSSQAPKLLFHYYDKDFNNEADTPDNFQSRRPNTSFCFLDIRSPGLGDTAMYLCATSRDRRLGSEELFFGSGTQLSVL.

The J gene is TRBJ1-1, the V gene TRBV2; 7 bases are shared with TRBD1. Germline values: CDR1 SNHLY, CDR2 FYNNEI. V trimming: 8 bases; J trimming: 4 bases; junction bases outside the gene matches: 7. This CDR3 has 13 amino acids. The CDR3 reads CASGTGVATEAFF. The CDR3 DNA reads as TGTGCCAGCGGAACAGGGGTGGCCACTGAAGCTTTCTTT.

This clone showed up just once. V gene TRBV11-3 combines with J gene TRBJ1-1; D is undetermined. V lost 4 bases, J lost 11 bases, and 17 bases lay in between. CDR3 length: 13 residues. The V gene's germline CDR1 is SGHNT and CDR2 YENEEA. The CDR3 sequence is CASSSLWEGGAFF. In nucleotides, the CDR3 is TGTGCCAGCAGCTCCCTTTGGGAGGGTGGGGCTTTCTTT.

The chain combines TRBV5-4 with TRBJ2-5; TRBD1 is a possible D gene (6 bases). CDR1 is SGHNT and CDR2 is YYREEE in the germline V gene (reference sequence). The CDR3 consists of 15 residues. The V end was cut by 4 bases, the J end by 1 base, with 14 bases between. The CDR3 spells CASSPKGGVQETQYF. CDR3 nucleotides: TGTGCCAGCAGCCCCAAAGGGGGTGTCCAAGAGACCCAGTACTTC. Together with reference TRBV5-4 and TRBJ2-5, the CDR3 gives the full variable domain: ETGVTQSPTHLIKTRGQQVTLRCSSQSGHNTVSWYQQALGQGPQFIFQYYREEENGRGNFPPRFSGLQFPNYSSELNVNALELDDSALYLCASSPKGGVQETQYFGPGTRLLVL.

The V call is TRBV5-1, the J call TRBJ2-1; TRBD1 matches at 7 bases. Trimming at V came to 0 bases and at J to 4 bases, leaving 1 base not matched to a gene. CDR1 is SGHRS, CDR2 YFSETQ, per germline. The CDR3 sequence is 14 residues long. CDR3 residues: CASSLGQGYNEQFF. The CDR3 DNA reads TGCGCCAGCAGCTTGGGACAGGGTTACAATGAGCAGTTCTTC.

The chain recombines TRBV9 with TRBJ2-3; D is unresolved. Per the germline V gene, CDR1 is SGDLS and CDR2 is YYNGEE. Deletions cut 0 bases from V and 5 bases from J, with 7 bases between. The CDR3 loop spans 13 amino acids. CDR3 protein: CASSVVRGDTQYF. For the CDR3, the DNA is TGTGCCAGCAGCGTAGTACGCGGAGATACGCAGTATTTT. Full variable domain (outside the CDR3, taken from reference TRBV9 and TRBJ2-3): DSGVTQTPKHLITATGQRVTLRCSPRSGDLSVYWYQQSLDQGLQFLIQYYNGEERAKGNILERFSAQQFPDLHSELNLSSLELGDSALYFCASSVVRGDTQYFGPGTRLTVL.

This chain links TRBV29-1 with TRBJ1-1; D may be TRBD1 (6 bases). In germline, CDR1 is SQVTM, CDR2 ANQGSEA. V gave up 4 bases and J gave up 1 base, with 16 bases separating them. The CDR3 is 15 amino acids. The CDR3 region has the DNA TGCAGCGTTGTTCCTTCGGGACATTCGAACACTGAAGCTTTCTTT. Translation gives CSVVPSGHSNTEAFF.

The chain joins TRBV18 to TRBJ1-4, with D unclear. Trimming took 4 bases from V and 4 from J, leaving 10 bases between them. The CDR3 extends over 14 amino acids. CDR1 is KGHSH, CDR2 LQKENI, per germline. The CDR3 DNA reads TGTGCCAGCTCACTATCGGTCCTTAATGAAAAACTGTTTTTT. This gives the protein CASSLSVLNEKLFF. Full variable domain (remainder filled in from reference TRBV18 and TRBJ1-4): NAGVMQNPRHLVRRRGQEARLRCSPMKGHSHVYWYRQLPEEGLKFMVYLQKENIIDESGMPKERFSAEFPKEGPSILRIQQVVRGDSAAYFCASSLSVLNEKLFFGSGTQLSVL.

The CDR3 is CASTSGMGNQPQHF. In DNA, the CDR3 is TGTGCCAGCACGTCAGGGATGGGCAATCAGCCCCAGCATTTT. The chain is built from TRBV27 and TRBJ1-5, with a weak D call TRBD1 (5 bases). V lost 7 bases to trimming and J lost 2 bases, with 12 bases between them. The CDR3 runs to 14 residues. CDR1 is MNHEY and CDR2 is SMNVEV in the germline V gene (reference sequence).

Comment on this clone: The same CDR3 is also encoded by other DNA sequences in this sample. The chain recombines TRBV19 with TRBJ1-5, with D possibly being TRBD1 (5 bases). The CDR3 loop spans 14 amino acids. The V gene's germline CDR1 is LNHDA and CDR2 SQIVND (reference sequence). V was cut by 3 bases and J by 4 bases, with 10 bases left in between. The CDR3 sequence is CASSIPGFNQPQHF. The DNA for the CDR3 is TGTGCCAGTAGTATCCCAGGGTTTAATCAGCCCCAGCATTTT.

The J gene is TRBJ1-4, the V gene TRBV2, with D hard to call. Trimming pared 5 bases from V and 7 bases from J, leaving 11 bases between. This CDR3 is 13 amino acids long. The V gene's germline CDR1 is SNHLY and CDR2 FYNNEI. This chain's CDR3 is CASSPERGEKLFF. The DNA of the CDR3 is TGTGCCAGCAGTCCTGAACGGGGTGAAAAACTGTTTTTT.

V is TRBV6-6 and J is TRBJ2-7, with D possibly matching TRBD1 (5 bases). The germline CDR1 and CDR2 sequences are MNHNY and SVGAGI (reference sequence). CDR3 length: 13 residues. The V end lost 2 bases, the J end lost 0 bases, and 5 bases lay between the germline ends. This chain's CDR3 is CASSYTGSYEQYF. In DNA, the CDR3 is TGTGCCAGCAGTTACACAGGCTCCTACGAGCAGTACTTC.

The chain couples TRBV30 to TRBJ1-1, with 7 bases that match TRBD1. V trimming: 5 bases; J trimming: 8 bases; junction bases outside the gene matches: 5. The CDR3 is made up of 11 amino acids. Per the germline V gene, CDR1 is GTSNPN and CDR2 is SVGIG (reference sequence). The CDR3 DNA is TGTGCCTGGGGACAGGAGCAAGAAGCTTTCTTT. It translates to CAWGQEQEAFF.

This clone appeared a single time. The rearrangement joins TRBV15 to TRBJ1-3, with D possibly matching TRBD1 (5 bases). The germline V and J ends were trimmed by 5 bases and 0 bases, with 14 bases remaining between them. The CDR3 consists of 16 residues. The germline V gene has CDR1 LNHNV and CDR2 YYDKDF (reference sequence). The CDR3 DNA is TGTGCCACCAGCCCAAAGGGGATCGGCTCTGGAAACACCATATATTTT. Protein: CATSPKGIGSGNTIYF.

V and J are TRBV5-4 and TRBJ2-3, with 8 bases identical to TRBD1. In germline, CDR1 is SGHNT, CDR2 YYREEE (reference sequence). Trimming removed 2 bases from V and 3 bases from J; junction bases left unmatched: 8. The CDR3 length is 16 residues. Here the CDR3 reads CASSFSTGVRTDTQYF. The CDR3 DNA reads as TGTGCCAGCAGCTTTTCGACAGGGGTTAGAACAGATACGCAGTATTTT.

This chain connects TRBV19 to TRBJ2-3; 9 bases are shared with TRBD2. The germline CDR1 and CDR2 sequences are LNHDA and SQIVND (reference sequence). J lost 3 bases, V lost 4 bases, and 2 bases had no gene match. The CDR3 is made up of 14 amino acids. The CDR3 region has the DNA TGTGCCAGTAGTAGCGGGGGGGGAACAGATACGCAGTATTTT. Protein product: CASSSGGGTDTQYF.

This chain connects TRBV9 to TRBJ1-2; TRBD1 might be the D (5 bases). Germline CDR1 and CDR2: SGDLS and YYNGEE. The germline V and J ends were trimmed by 0 bases and 4 bases, with 10 bases remaining between them. This CDR3 comprises 14 residues. The CDR3: CASSVAGEGYGYTF. The CDR3 DNA reads as TGTGCCAGCAGCGTAGCGGGGGAAGGCTATGGCTACACCTTC.

The chain combines TRBV7-3 with TRBJ2-1; TRBD2 matches 15 bases. The J segment lost 2 bases and the V segment lost 4 bases, leaving 3 bases of the junction unmatched. CDR1 is SGHTA and CDR2 is FQGTGA in the germline V gene. This CDR3 is built from 17 residues. The CDR3 reads CASSSGTSGGPYNEQFF. CDR3 DNA: TGTGCCAGCAGCTCCGGGACTAGCGGGGGGCCCTACAATGAGCAGTTCTTC.

The genes are TRBV2 and TRBJ2-5; 8 bases match TRBD1. The germline V gene encodes CDR1 SNHLY and CDR2 FYNNEI. The junction had 13 bases not matched to a gene; V was cut back by 8 bases and J by 5 bases. This CDR3 is built from 15 residues. The CDR3 DNA is TGTGCCAGCCGACAGGGGCAGCCGGGCGTGGAGACCCAGTACTTC. Its translation: CASRQGQPGVETQYF.

CDR3 region: CASSDGGRRVDTQYF. The CDR3 nucleotides read TGTGCCAGCAGTGACGGAGGGCGACGGGTGGATACGCAGTATTTT. The chain employs TRBV2 and TRBJ2-3; D might be TRBD2 (6 bases). CDR1 and CDR2 (germline): SNHLY, FYNNEI. This CDR3 is built from 15 residues. The V gene lost 3 bases and the J gene lost 6 bases, with 16 bases spanning the gap.

The chain employs TRBV13 and TRBJ2-1; 9 positions match TRBD2. From germline, CDR1 is PRHDT and CDR2 FYEKMQ (reference sequence). The ends lost 5 bases at V and 4 bases at J; junction bases unmatched: 12. The CDR3 runs 17 residues. The CDR3 nucleotides are TGTGCCAGCAGCCTATCCACCCTTAGCGGGGGTTACAATGAGCAGTTCTTC. Protein product: CASSLSTLSGGYNEQFF.

The chain combines TRBV9 with TRBJ2-1, with 9 bases aligning to TRBD2. The CDR3 consists of 16 residues. CDR1 SGDLS and CDR2 YYNGEE come from the germline V gene. Trimming at V came to 1 base and at J to 6 bases, leaving 8 bases not matched to a gene. CDR3 sequence: CASSVQAGGAFNEQFF. CDR3 bases: TGTGCCAGCAGCGTACAGGCGGGGGGGGCATTCAATGAGCAGTTCTTC.

This chain uses TRBV28 with TRBJ2-5, with D possibly matching TRBD1 (5 bases). This CDR3 has 12 amino acids. Trimming shortened V by 10 bases and J by 5 bases, and 14 bases separated the two germline ends. Germline-derived CDR1 and CDR2 are MDHEN and SYDVKM. The CDR3 loop is CATDTLRETQYF. The CDR3 bases are TGTGCCACGGACACCCTCCGGGAGACCCAGTACTTC.

This chain links TRBV4-1 with TRBJ1-2; D call uncertain. Trimming shortened V by 0 bases and J by 0 bases, and 8 bases separated the two germline ends. This CDR3 contains 15 residues. The germline CDR1 and CDR2 sequences are MGHRA and YSYEKL. CDR3 amino acids: CASSQDTATNYGYTF. In nucleotides, the CDR3 is TGCGCCAGCAGCCAAGACACAGCTACTAACTATGGCTACACCTTC.

This clone was picked up one time. This chain joins TRBV30 and TRBJ2-4; D possibly corresponds to TRBD1 (5 bases). The germline V and J ends were trimmed by 2 bases and 2 bases, with 13 bases remaining between them. Germline CDR1 and CDR2: GTSNPN and SVGIG (reference sequence). The CDR3 is made up of 15 amino acids. This CDR3 reads CAWSSVGVTKNIQYF. In DNA form, the CDR3 reads TGTGCCTGGAGTAGTGTAGGGGTGACCAAAAACATTCAGTACTTC.